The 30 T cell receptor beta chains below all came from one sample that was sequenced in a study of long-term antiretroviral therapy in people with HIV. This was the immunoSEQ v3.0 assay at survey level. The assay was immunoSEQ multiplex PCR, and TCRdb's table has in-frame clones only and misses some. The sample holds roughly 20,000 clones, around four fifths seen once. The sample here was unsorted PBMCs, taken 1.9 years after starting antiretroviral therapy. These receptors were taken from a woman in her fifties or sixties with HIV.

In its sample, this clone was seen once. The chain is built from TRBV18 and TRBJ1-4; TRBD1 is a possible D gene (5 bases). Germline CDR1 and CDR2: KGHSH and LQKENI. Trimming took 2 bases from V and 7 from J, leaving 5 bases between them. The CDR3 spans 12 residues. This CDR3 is CASSPGGEKLFF. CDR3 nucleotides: TGTGCCAGCTCACCAGGGGGTGAAAAACTGTTTTTT.

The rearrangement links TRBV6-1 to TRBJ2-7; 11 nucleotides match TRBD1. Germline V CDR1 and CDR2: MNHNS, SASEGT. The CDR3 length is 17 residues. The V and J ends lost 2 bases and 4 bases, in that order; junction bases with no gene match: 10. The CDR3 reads CASSEKKGTGGIYEQYF. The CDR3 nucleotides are TGTGCCAGCAGTGAAAAAAAAGGGACAGGGGGAATTTACGAGCAGTACTTC.

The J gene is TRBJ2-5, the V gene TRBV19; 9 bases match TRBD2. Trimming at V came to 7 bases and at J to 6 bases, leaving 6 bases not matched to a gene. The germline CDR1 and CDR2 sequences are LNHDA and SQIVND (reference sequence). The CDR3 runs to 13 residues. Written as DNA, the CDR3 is TGTGCCAGTACCAGCGGGGGGCGGAAGACCCAGTACTTC. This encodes CASTSGGRKTQYF.

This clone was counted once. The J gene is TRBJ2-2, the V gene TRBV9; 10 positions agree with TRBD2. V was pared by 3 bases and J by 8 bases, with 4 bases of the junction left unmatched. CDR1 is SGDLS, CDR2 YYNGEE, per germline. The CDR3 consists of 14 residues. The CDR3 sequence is CASSALAGYGELFF. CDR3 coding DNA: TGTGCCAGCAGCGCACTAGCGGGGTATGGGGAGCTGTTTTTT.

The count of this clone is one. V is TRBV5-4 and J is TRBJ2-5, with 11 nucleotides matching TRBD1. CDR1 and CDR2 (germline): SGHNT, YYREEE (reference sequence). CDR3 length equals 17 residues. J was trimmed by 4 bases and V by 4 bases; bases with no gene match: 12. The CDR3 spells CASSHGQGAPLGETQYF. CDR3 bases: TGTGCCAGCAGCCATGGACAGGGGGCGCCCTTAGGAGAGACCCAGTACTTC.

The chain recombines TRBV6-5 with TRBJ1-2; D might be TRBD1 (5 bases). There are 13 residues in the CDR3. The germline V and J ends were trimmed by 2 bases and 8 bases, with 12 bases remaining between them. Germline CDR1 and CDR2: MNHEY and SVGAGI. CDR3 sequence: CASSYGAGHGYTF. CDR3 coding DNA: TGTGCCAGCAGTTACGGGGCAGGTCACGGCTACACCTTC.

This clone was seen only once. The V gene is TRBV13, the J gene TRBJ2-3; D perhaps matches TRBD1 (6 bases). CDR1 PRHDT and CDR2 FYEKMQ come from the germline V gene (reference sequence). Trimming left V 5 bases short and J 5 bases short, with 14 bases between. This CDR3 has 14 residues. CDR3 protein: CASSPGQGGDTQYF. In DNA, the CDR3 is TGTGCCAGCAGCCCAGGACAAGGGGGAGATACGCAGTATTTT.

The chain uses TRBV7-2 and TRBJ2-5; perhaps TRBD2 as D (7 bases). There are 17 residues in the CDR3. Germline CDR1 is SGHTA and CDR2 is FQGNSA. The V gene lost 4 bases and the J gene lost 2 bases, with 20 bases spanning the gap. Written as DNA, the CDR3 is TGTGCCAGCAGCTCTAGGAGGGGGGGTAGCGGGCAAGAGACCCAGTACTTC. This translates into CASSSRRGGSGQETQYF.

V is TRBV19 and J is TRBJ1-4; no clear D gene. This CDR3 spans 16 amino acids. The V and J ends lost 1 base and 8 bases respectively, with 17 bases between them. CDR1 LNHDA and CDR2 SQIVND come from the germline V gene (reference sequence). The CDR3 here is CASSIALGGRGEKLFF. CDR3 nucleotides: TGTGCCAGTAGTATAGCTCTCGGTGGGCGCGGAGAAAAACTGTTTTTT.

CDR3 in amino acids: CASSEGGGASYEQYF. Written as DNA, the CDR3 is TGTGCCAGCAGTGAAGGCGGGGGGGCCTCCTACGAGCAGTACTTC. This chain links TRBV2 with TRBJ2-7; 9 bases are a match to TRBD2. This CDR3 spans 15 amino acids. V gave up 1 base and J gave up 0 bases; unmatched junction bases: 1. Per the germline V gene, CDR1 is SNHLY and CDR2 is FYNNEI.

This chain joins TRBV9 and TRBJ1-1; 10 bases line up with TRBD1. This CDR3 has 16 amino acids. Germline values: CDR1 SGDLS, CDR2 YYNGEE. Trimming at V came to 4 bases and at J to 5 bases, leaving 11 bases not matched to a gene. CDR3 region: CASSFPRDRGETEAFF. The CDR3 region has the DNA TGTGCCAGCAGCTTCCCCCGGGACAGGGGAGAGACTGAAGCTTTCTTT. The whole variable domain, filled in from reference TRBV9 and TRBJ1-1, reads DSGVTQTPKHLITATGQRVTLRCSPRSGDLSVYWYQQSLDQGLQFLIQYYNGEERAKGNILERFSAQQFPDLHSELNLSSLELGDSALYFCASSFPRDRGETEAFFGQGTRLTVV.

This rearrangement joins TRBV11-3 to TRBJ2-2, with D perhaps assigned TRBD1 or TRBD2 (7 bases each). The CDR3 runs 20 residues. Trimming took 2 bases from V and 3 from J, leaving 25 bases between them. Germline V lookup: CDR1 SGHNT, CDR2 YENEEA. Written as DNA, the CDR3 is TGTGCCAGCAGCTTACCAGGGGGGGACACGAACGGGCTTTACACCGGGGAGCTGTTTTTT. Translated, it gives CASSLPGGDTNGLYTGELFF.

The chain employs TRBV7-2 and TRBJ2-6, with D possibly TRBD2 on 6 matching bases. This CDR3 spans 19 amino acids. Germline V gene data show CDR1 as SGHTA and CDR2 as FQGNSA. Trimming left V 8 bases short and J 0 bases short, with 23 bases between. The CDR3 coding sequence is TGTGCCAGCCACTACCGGCTTCTCCGGGACTCCTCTGGGGCCAACGTCCTGACTTTC. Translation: CASHYRLLRDSSGANVLTF.

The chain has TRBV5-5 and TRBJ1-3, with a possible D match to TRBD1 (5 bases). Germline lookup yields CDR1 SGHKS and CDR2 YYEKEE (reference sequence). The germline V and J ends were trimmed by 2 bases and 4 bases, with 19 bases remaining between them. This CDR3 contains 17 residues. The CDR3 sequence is CASSLEHRPSGGNTIYF. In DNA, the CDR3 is TGTGCCAGCAGCTTAGAGCACAGGCCCTCTGGAGGAAACACCATATATTTT.

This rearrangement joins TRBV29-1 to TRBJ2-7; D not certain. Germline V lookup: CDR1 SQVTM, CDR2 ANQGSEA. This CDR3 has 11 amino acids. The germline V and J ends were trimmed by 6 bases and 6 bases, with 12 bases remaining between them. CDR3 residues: CSVAPPGEQYF. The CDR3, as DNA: TGCAGCGTCGCGCCTCCGGGCGAGCAGTACTTC.

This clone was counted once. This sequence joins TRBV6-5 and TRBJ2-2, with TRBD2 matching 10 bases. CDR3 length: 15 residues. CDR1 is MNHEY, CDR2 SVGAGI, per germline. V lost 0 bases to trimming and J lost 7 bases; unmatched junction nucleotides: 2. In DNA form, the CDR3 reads TGTGCCAGCAGTTACTCCTGGACTAGCGGCGGGGAGCTGTTTTTT. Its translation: CASSYSWTSGGELFF.

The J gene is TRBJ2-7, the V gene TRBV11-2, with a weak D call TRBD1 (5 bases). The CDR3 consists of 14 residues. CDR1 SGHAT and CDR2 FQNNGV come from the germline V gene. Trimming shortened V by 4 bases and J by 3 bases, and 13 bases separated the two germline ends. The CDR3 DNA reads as TGTGCCAGCAGCTCCCCGTTGGACAACTACGAGCAGTACTTC. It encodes CASSSPLDNYEQYF. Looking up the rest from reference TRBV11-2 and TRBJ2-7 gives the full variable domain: EAGVAQSPRYKIIEKRQSVAFWCNPISGHATLYWYQQILGQGPKLLIQFQNNGVVDDSQLPKDRFSAERLKGVDSTLKIQPAKLEDSAVYLCASSSPLDNYEQYFGPGTRLTVT.

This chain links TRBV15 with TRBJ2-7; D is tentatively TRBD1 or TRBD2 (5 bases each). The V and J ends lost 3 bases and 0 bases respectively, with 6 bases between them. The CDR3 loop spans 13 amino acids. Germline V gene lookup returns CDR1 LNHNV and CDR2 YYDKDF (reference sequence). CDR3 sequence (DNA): TGTGCCACCAGCAGGGGGACCTCCTACGAGCAGTACTTC. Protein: CATSRGTSYEQYF.

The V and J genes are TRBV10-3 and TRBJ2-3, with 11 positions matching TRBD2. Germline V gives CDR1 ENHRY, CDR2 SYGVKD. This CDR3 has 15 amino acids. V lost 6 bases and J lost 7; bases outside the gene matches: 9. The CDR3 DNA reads TGTGCCATCAGCCGCCAGACTAGCGGGGAAAATACGCAGTATTTT. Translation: CAISRQTSGENTQYF.

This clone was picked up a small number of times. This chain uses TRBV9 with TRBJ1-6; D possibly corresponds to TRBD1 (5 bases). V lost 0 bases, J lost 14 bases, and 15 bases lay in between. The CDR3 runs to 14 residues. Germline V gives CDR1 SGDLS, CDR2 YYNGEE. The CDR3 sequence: CASSVGSRGSTLHF. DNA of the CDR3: TGTGCCAGCAGCGTAGGGTCGAGGGGTAGTACCCTCCACTTT.

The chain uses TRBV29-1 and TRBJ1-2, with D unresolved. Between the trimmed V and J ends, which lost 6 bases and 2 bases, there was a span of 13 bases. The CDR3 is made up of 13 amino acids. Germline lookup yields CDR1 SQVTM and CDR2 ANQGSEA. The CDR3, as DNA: TGCAGCGTCTTCCCGTCCGCGAACTATGGCTACACCTTC. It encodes CSVFPSANYGYTF.

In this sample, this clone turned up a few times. The DNA for the CDR3 is TGTGCCACCGACGGTGGGGAGGAGGAGACCCAGTACTTC. Its translation: CATDGGEEETQYF. The J gene is TRBJ2-5, the V gene TRBV6-4; D possibly corresponds to TRBD2 (6 bases). The length of the CDR3 is 13 residues. V shed 10 bases and J shed 5 bases, with 17 bases lying between them. Germline V gene data show CDR1 as MRHNA and CDR2 as SNTAGT.

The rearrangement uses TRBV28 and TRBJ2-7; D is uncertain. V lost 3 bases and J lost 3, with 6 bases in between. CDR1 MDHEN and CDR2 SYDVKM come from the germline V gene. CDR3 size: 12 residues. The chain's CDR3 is CASSFFNYEQYF. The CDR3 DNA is TGTGCCAGCAGTTTTTTCAACTACGAGCAGTACTTC.

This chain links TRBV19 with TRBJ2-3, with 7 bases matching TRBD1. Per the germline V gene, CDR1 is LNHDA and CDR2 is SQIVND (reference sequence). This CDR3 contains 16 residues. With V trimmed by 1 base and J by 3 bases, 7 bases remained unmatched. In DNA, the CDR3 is TGTGCCAGTAGTATAGGGGCAGGGGGAAAGACAGATACGCAGTATTTT. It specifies CASSIGAGGKTDTQYF.

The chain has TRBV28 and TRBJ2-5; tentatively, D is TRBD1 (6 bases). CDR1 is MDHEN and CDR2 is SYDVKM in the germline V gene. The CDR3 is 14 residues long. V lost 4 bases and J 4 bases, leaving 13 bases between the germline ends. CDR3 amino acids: CASSSNQGTETQYF. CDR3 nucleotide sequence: TGTGCCAGCAGTTCAAATCAGGGGACAGAGACCCAGTACTTC.

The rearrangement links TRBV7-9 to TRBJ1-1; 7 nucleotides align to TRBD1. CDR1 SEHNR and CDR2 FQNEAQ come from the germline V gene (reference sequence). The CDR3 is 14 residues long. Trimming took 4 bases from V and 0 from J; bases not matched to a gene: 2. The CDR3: CASSSTGMNTEAFF. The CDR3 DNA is TGTGCCAGCAGCTCGACAGGGATGAACACTGAAGCTTTCTTT.

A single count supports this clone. The DNA for the CDR3 is TGTGCCAGCAGCACACCGGGACTAGCGGGGAATGAGCAGTTCTTC. Translated: CASSTPGLAGNEQFF. The chain combines TRBV7-9 with TRBJ2-1, with TRBD2 matching 13 bases. The length of the CDR3 is 15 residues. V was clipped by 5 bases and J by 7 bases; unmatched bases: 5. Germline V gene sequence: CDR1 SEHNR, CDR2 FQNEAQ (reference sequence).

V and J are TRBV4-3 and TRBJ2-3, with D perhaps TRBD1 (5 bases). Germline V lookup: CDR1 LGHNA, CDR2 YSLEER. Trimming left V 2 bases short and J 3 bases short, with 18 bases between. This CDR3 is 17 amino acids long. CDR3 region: CASSQFGKGAGTDTQYF. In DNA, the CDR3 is TGCGCCAGCAGCCAATTTGGGAAAGGGGCAGGGACAGATACGCAGTATTTT.

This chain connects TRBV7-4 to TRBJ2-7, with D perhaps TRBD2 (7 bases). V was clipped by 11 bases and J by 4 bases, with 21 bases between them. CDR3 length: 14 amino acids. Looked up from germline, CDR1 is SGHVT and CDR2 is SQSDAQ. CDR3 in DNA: TGTGCCCGGCCGAGGGGGGGCTACAGATACGAGCAGTACTTC. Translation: CARPRGGYRYEQYF.

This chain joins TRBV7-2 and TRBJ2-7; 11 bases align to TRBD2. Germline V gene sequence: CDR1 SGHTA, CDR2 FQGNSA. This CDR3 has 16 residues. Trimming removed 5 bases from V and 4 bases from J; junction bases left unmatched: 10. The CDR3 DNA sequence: TGTGCCAGCAGCAGCAACCGACTAGCGGGGACTTACGAGCAGTACTTC. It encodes CASSSNRLAGTYEQYF.